This entry lists 26 T cell receptor beta chains sequenced from one sample in a study of blood T cells in healthy people across ages. Using a J-beta primer mix together with a sample-barcoded 5' primer, a second PCR was run for about 6 to 12 cycles. MiXCR, applied by TCRdb to the 5' RACE reads, yields one record per CDR3 protein. The sample has 1.5 million or so distinct CDR3 sequences; roughly 43% are singletons. Sequenced material: blood. The source of these receptors is a woman aged 18 to 35 in good health.

V is TRBV29-1 and J is TRBJ2-1; 11 nucleotides match TRBD1. CDR3 length: 13 amino acids. With 6 bases clipped from V and 11 bases from J, the junction kept 9 bases outside the gene matches. CDR1 SQVTM and CDR2 ANQGSEA come from the germline V gene. Here the CDR3 DNA reads TGCAGCGTCACGGGACAGGGGGTAATTAAGCAGTTCTTC. Translated: CSVTGQGVIKQFF.

The chain joins TRBV27 to TRBJ2-7; 8 nucleotides agree with TRBD1. The CDR3 contains 15 residues. Germline CDR1 MNHEY, CDR2 SMNVEV (reference sequence). The V segment lost 0 bases and the J segment 5 bases; nucleotides outside the gene matches: 6. The CDR3, as DNA: TGTGCCAGCAGTTTATCGTGGGACAGGTCCCACGAGCAGTACTTC. This codes for CASSLSWDRSHEQYF.

This sequence joins TRBV12-3 or TRBV12-4 and TRBJ2-1; 10 positions agree with TRBD2. V lost 6 bases, J lost 6 bases, and 8 bases stayed unmatched. This CDR3 region has 15 residues. The CDR3 here is CASSIRAGGINEQFF. CDR3 nucleotide sequence: TGTGCCAGCAGCATTAGAGCGGGGGGGATCAATGAGCAGTTCTTC.

A remark on this clonotype: The junction differs from germline at one of its ends, possibly a read error. The chain is built from TRBV7-7 and TRBJ2-2; D call uncertain. Germline CDR1 reads SSHAT; CDR2 reads FNYEAQ (reference sequence). The CDR3 has 14 residues. The CDR3 nucleotides read TGTGCTAGCAGCTTAGACACTTTTACCGGGGAGCTGTTTTTT. It translates to CASSLDTFTGELFF.

This chain uses TRBV7-2 with TRBJ2-7; possible D gene TRBD2, 9 bases. CDR3 length: 13 residues. V gave up 5 bases and J gave up 12 bases, with 20 bases separating them. The V gene's germline CDR1 is SGHTA and CDR2 FQGNSA. CDR3 sequence (DNA): TGTGCCAGCAGCGTAAGGCTAGCGGGACAGGCGTACTTC. Its translation is CASSVRLAGQAYF.

The chain uses TRBV12-3 or TRBV12-4 and TRBJ2-3, with D tentatively TRBD2 (6 bases). This CDR3 is built from 15 residues. V lost 3 bases and J lost 4, with 14 bases in between. The CDR3 protein is CASSFAGGSSDTQYF. DNA for the CDR3: TGTGCCAGCAGTTTTGCCGGGGGAAGTTCAGATACGCAGTATTTT.

This clonotype was detected only a few times. The chain joins TRBV7-2 to TRBJ1-2; 7 nucleotides line up with TRBD1. The CDR3 runs 14 residues. The J segment lost 5 bases and the V segment lost 5 bases, leaving 8 bases of the junction unmatched. Per the germline V gene, CDR1 is SGHTA and CDR2 is FQGNSA. The DNA for the CDR3 is TGTGCCAGCAGCCTTCCGGGACAGACGTATGGCTACACCTTC. Translating it yields CASSLPGQTYGYTF.

The J gene is TRBJ1-1, the V gene TRBV29-1; TRBD1 is a possible D gene (6 bases). CDR1 and CDR2 (germline): SQVTM, ANQGSEA. The CDR3 spans 12 residues. V was shortened by 5 bases and J by 1 base, with 8 bases between the two germline ends. The CDR3 DNA follows: TGCAGCGTTACAGGGTGGAACACTGAAGCTTTCTTT. It specifies CSVTGWNTEAFF.

The chain uses TRBV9 and TRBJ2-1, with 13 bases aligning to TRBD2. This CDR3 contains 14 residues. The germline gives CDR1 SGDLS, CDR2 YYNGEE. Unmatched junction bases numbered 5, after V lost 4 bases and J lost 10 bases. This CDR3 is CASSPGLAGAEQFF. The CDR3 coding sequence is TGTGCCAGCAGCCCTGGACTAGCGGGAGCAGAGCAGTTCTTC.

This sequence joins TRBV7-9 and TRBJ1-4; possibly TRBD1 for D (5 bases). The ends were cut back, 5 bases at V and 8 bases at J, with 21 bases in the middle. CDR1 is SEHNR, CDR2 FQNEAQ, per germline (reference sequence). The length of the CDR3 is 16 residues. The CDR3 here is CASSPPQSGAGEKLFF. The CDR3 coding sequence is TGTGCCAGCAGCCCTCCTCAATCCGGGGCGGGAGAAAAACTGTTTTTT.

This clonotype was detected only a few times. The V call is TRBV24-1, the J call TRBJ2-2; TRBD1 matches at 9 bases. CDR1 and CDR2 (germline): KGHDR, SFDVKD. The CDR3 length is 12 residues. J lost 5 bases, V lost 9 bases, and 0 bases had no gene match. CDR3 protein: CATGTGTGELFF. The CDR3 region has the DNA TGTGCCACCGGGACAGGGACCGGGGAGCTGTTTTTT.

A few counts support this clonotype. This rearrangement joins TRBV5-5 to TRBJ2-3, with 14 bases matching TRBD2. This CDR3 has 17 residues. CDR1 is SGHKS, CDR2 YYEKEE, per germline (reference sequence). The V and J ends lost 1 base and 5 bases, in that order; junction bases with no gene match: 6. The DNA for the CDR3 is TGTGCCAGCAGCTTGTGGGGGACTAGCGGGAGCGTAGATACGCAGTATTTT. This codes for CASSLWGTSGSVDTQYF. Drawing the rest from reference TRBV5-5 and TRBJ2-3, the complete variable domain is DAGVTQSPTHLIKTRGQQVTLRCSPISGHKSVSWYQQVLGQGPQFIFQYYEKEERGRGNFPDRFSARQFPNYSSELNVNALLLGDSALYLCASSLWGTSGSVDTQYFGPGTRLTVL.

This chain uses TRBV12-5 with TRBJ2-1; D call uncertain. V was clipped by 1 base and J by 4 bases, with 11 bases between them. The CDR3 is 15 amino acids. Looked up from germline, CDR1 is LGHNT and CDR2 is FRNRAP. The CDR3 loop is CASGLGLVTYNEQFF. CDR3 nucleotide sequence: TGTGCTAGTGGTTTGGGGCTAGTCACTTACAATGAGCAGTTCTTC. Filled out from reference TRBV12-5 and TRBJ2-1, the complete variable domain reads DARVTQTPRHKVTEMGQEVTMRCQPILGHNTVFWYRQTMMQGLELLAYFRNRAPLDDSGMPKDRFSAEMPDATLATLKIQPSEPRDSAVYFCASGLGLVTYNEQFFGPGTRLTVL.

This clonotype was seen only a few times. This chain links TRBV12-5 with TRBJ2-3; 9 bases are shared with TRBD2. Trimming cost V 0 bases and J 0 bases; bases outside gene matches: 13. Germline V lookup: CDR1 LGHNT, CDR2 FRNRAP. The CDR3 length is 20 residues. The CDR3 reads CASGLVLTLAGTTSTDTQYF. The CDR3 region has the DNA TGTGCTAGTGGTTTGGTTCTTACCCTAGCGGGGACAACTAGCACAGATACGCAGTATTTT.

The chain employs TRBV20-1 and TRBJ1-2; 7 bases are a match to TRBD1. The CDR3 spans 14 residues. Trimming removed 1 base from V and 1 base from J; junction bases left unmatched: 3. Germline CDR1 DFQATT, CDR2 SNEGSKA (reference sequence). The CDR3 DNA sequence: TGCAGTGCTAGAGTGCACAGGGGTAACTATGGCTACACCTTC. The encoded protein is CSARVHRGNYGYTF.

The chain carries TRBV6-6 and TRBJ2-3, with a possible D match to TRBD2 (7 bases). This CDR3 has 16 amino acids. The germline CDR1 and CDR2 sequences are MNHNY and SVGAGI (reference sequence). The ends were cut back, 7 bases at V and 3 bases at J, with 20 bases in the middle. CDR3: CASMGAREGGTDTQYF. In DNA form, the CDR3 reads TGTGCCAGCATGGGGGCCAGGGAGGGCGGGACAGATACGCAGTATTTT.

V is TRBV20-1 and J is TRBJ2-2; D perhaps matches TRBD1 (5 bases). CDR3 size: 15 residues. Germline loops: CDR1 DFQATT, CDR2 SNEGSKA (reference sequence). V was clipped by 0 bases and J by 4 bases, with 12 bases between them. CDR3 residues: CSAREGAPSTGELFF. The CDR3 DNA reads as TGCAGTGCTAGAGAAGGGGCCCCAAGCACCGGGGAGCTGTTTTTT.

The chain couples TRBV7-2 to TRBJ1-1; maybe TRBD1 (5 bases). V lost 4 bases and J lost 1, with 16 bases in between. Germline V gene sequence: CDR1 SGHTA, CDR2 FQGNSA. CDR3 size: 16 residues. CDR3 loop: CASSSGLGQPNTEAFF. In DNA, the CDR3 is TGTGCCAGCAGCTCCGGACTGGGGCAACCGAACACTGAAGCTTTCTTT.

The chain links TRBV6-5 to TRBJ1-3; D possibly corresponds to TRBD1 (5 bases). Trimming took 2 bases from V and 2 from J, leaving 16 bases between them. Germline CDR1 reads MNHEY; CDR2 reads SVGAGI. The CDR3 is 17 residues long. The CDR3 DNA sequence: TGTGCCAGCAGTTACAACCTTGGGGGACTCGCTGGAAACACCATATATTTT. Translating it yields CASSYNLGGLAGNTIYF.

This clonotype came up many times. The chain recombines TRBV9 with TRBJ2-2, with 9 bases fitting TRBD2. The CDR3 has 15 residues. J gave up 6 bases and V 4 bases, and 7 bases lay outside the gene matches. Germline V gene sequence: CDR1 SGDLS, CDR2 YYNGEE. The CDR3 DNA is TGTGCCAGCAGCACGGGACTAGCAACCGCCGGGGAGCTGTTTTTT. Encoded protein: CASSTGLATAGELFF.

The V and J genes are TRBV2 and TRBJ2-1, with D possibly matching TRBD2 (6 bases). The germline V gene encodes CDR1 SNHLY and CDR2 FYNNEI. The CDR3 totals 15 residues. V was cut by 4 bases and J by 4 bases, with 14 bases left in between. CDR3 sequence (DNA): TGTGCCAGCAGTGCCCGGGACTTCGAATACAATGAGCAGTTCTTC. Protein sequence: CASSARDFEYNEQFF.

This clonotype turned up a few times. This chain links TRBV29-1 with TRBJ2-1; D is perhaps TRBD1 or TRBD2 (6 bases each). The DNA matches TRBJ2-7 better at its end, which makes the J call doubtful. The CDR3 length is 14 residues. CDR1 SQVTM and CDR2 ANQGSEA come from the germline V gene. In DNA form, the CDR3 reads TGCAGCGGGCGTTTAGGGGGGCCTTACAATGAGCAGTACTTC. Translating it yields CSGRLGGPYNEQYF.

This sequence joins TRBV7-9 and TRBJ2-7, with D uncertain. V was trimmed by 7 bases and J by 6 bases, leaving 16 bases between them. The CDR3 consists of 13 residues. Germline CDR1 and CDR2: SEHNR and FQNEAQ (reference sequence). CDR3 sequence (DNA): TGTGCCAGCACCATAATTGGGATTGGCGAGCAGTACTTC. Translated, it gives CASTIIGIGEQYF.

This clonotype has more than one count but fewer than ten. The chain couples TRBV12-3 or TRBV12-4 to TRBJ1-2; D possibly corresponds to TRBD1 (5 bases). Trimming cost V 1 base and J 6 bases, with 12 bases left between them. The length of the CDR3 is 14 residues. Here the CDR3 DNA reads TGTGCCAGCAGTTTAGGCCCCCTAGGGGATGGCTACACCTTC. This encodes CASSLGPLGDGYTF.

The CDR3 region is CASSLGYFYNSPLHF. The CDR3 region has the DNA TGTGCCAGCAGTTTGGGGTACTTCTATAATTCACCCCTCCACTTT. The V gene is TRBV27, the J gene TRBJ1-6; D not certain. CDR1 is MNHEY and CDR2 is SMNVEV in the germline V gene (reference sequence). CDR3 length: 15 residues. V lost 3 bases to trimming and J lost 3 bases, with 9 bases between them.

This clonotype was recorded a few times. The V call is TRBV4-3, the J call TRBJ2-1; TRBD2 matches 10 bases. After removal of 0 bases from V and 1 base from J, the junction contained 6 bases not matched to a gene. The V gene's germline CDR1 is LGHNA and CDR2 YSLEER. The CDR3 totals 18 residues. The CDR3 loop reads CASSQDGPSGGSYNEQFF. CDR3 bases: TGCGCCAGCAGCCAAGATGGCCCTAGCGGGGGTTCCTACAATGAGCAGTTCTTC.